This entry is about one T cell receptor beta chain. Its cognate antigen is unknown. This entry belongs to a study of T cell repertoires in cytomegalovirus infection. Study in general: Used in the study were CMV epitopes, some recently identified and HLA-C-restricted, others well-studied and HLA-B-restricted. A matching HLA type, together with CMV infection, was signaled by public TCR beta signatures. Study-level findings and limits: Predominance within the ex vivo response was attributable to HLA-C-restricted CMV-specific TCR beta clonotypes. The cumulative frequency of public TCR beta families identified carriers of CMV plus the relevant HLA.

TCRdb fed the reads into MiXCR, producing one record per CDR3 protein. This table holds 45,000 to 55,000 distinct CDR3 sequences, nearly 20% found once. The sequencing here drew on CD8+ T cells from cultured PBMCs, taken from culture after CMV antigen stimulation. This clonotype originated in a human donor in good health (CMV status not recorded). Some clones in this sample may be carry-over from other donors' samples.

The CDR3 loop is CASSILATNYGYTF. The CDR3 nucleotides read TGTGCCAGTAGTATCCTGGCCACCAACTATGGCTACACCTTC. The chain couples TRBV19 to TRBJ1-2; D is unresolved. V was shortened by 3 bases and J by 2 bases, with 10 bases between the two germline ends. The germline CDR1 and CDR2 sequences are LNHDA and SQIVND (reference sequence). The CDR3 runs to 14 residues.